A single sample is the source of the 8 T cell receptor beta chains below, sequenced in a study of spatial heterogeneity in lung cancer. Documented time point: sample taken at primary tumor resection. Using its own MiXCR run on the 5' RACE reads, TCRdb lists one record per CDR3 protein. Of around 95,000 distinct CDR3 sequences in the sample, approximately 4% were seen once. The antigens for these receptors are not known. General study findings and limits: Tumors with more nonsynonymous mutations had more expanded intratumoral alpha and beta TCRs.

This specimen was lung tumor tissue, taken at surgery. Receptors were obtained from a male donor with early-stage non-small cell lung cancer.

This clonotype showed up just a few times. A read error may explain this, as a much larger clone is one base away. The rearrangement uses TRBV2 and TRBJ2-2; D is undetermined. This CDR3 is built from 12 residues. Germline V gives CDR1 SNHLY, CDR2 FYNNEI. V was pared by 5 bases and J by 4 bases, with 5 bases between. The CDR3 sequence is CASSLLTGELFF. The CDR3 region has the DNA TGTGCCAGCAGTCTTCTCACCGGGGAGCTGTTTTTT.

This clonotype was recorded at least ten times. In DNA form, the CDR3 reads TGCAGTGCTAGAGCCGTAGAGACCCAGTACTTC. It is translated as CSARAVETQYF. The V gene is TRBV20-1, the J gene TRBJ2-5, with unresolved D. The CDR3 loop spans 11 amino acids. CDR1 is DFQATT, CDR2 SNEGSKA, per germline (reference sequence). V lost 1 base and J lost 4, with 4 bases in between.

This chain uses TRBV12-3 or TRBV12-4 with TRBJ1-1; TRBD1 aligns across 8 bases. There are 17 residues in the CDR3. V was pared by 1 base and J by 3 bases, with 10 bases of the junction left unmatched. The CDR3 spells CASSLGQPGGGYTEAFF. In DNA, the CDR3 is TGTGCCAGCAGTTTAGGGCAGCCAGGGGGCGGGTACACTGAAGCTTTCTTT.

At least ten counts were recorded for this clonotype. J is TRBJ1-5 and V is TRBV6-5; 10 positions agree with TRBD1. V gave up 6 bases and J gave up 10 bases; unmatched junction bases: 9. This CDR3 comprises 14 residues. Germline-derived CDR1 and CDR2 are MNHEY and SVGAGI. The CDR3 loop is CASRQTGGGRPQHF. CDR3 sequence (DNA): TGTGCCAGCAGACAGACAGGGGGCGGCCGTCCCCAGCATTTT.

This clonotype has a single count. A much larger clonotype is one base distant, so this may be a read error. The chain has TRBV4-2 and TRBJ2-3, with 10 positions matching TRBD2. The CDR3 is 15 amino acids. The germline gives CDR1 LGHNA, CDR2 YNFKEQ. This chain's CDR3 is CASSPSGSSTDTQCF. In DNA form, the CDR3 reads TGTGCCAGCAGCCCTAGCGGGAGTAGCACAGATACGCAGTGTTTT.

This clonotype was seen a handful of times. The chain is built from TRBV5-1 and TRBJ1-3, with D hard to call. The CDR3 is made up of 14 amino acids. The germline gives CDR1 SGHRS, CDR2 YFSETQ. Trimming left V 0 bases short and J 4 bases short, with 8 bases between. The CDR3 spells CASSLDPTGNTIYF. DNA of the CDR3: TGCGCCAGCAGCTTGGATCCCACCGGAAACACCATATATTTT.

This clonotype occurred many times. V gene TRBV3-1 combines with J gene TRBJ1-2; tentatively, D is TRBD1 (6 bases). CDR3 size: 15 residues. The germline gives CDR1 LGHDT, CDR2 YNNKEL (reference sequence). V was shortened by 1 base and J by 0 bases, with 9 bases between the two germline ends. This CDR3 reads CASSQAGQSNYGYTF. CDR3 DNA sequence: TGTGCCAGCAGCCAAGCGGGACAATCTAACTATGGCTACACCTTC.

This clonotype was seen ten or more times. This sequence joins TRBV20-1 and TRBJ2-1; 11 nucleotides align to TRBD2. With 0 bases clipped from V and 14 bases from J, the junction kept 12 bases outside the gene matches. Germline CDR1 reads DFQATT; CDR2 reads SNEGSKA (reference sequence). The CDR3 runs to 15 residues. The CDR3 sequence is CSARDSGGADPMEFF. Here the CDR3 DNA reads TGCAGTGCTAGAGATAGCGGGGGGGCGGACCCAATGGAGTTCTTC.